Following are 29 T cell receptor beta chains from one sample sequenced in a study of radiotherapy plus CTLA-4 blockade in lung cancer. Profiling relied on immunoSEQ multiplex PCR, and the TCRdb table lists in-frame clones only, not all of them. The sample shows about 25,000 clones, about two thirds of them seen only once. Source: peripheral blood, taken from a patient treated with radiotherapy plus ipilimumab. The receptors come from a human donor with non-small cell lung cancer whose response to radiotherapy plus ipilimumab could not be evaluated.

V is TRBV6-1 and J is TRBJ2-1, with TRBD2 matching 13 bases. From germline, CDR1 is MNHNS and CDR2 SASEGT. Trimming at V came to 5 bases and at J to 9 bases, leaving 7 bases not matched to a gene. The CDR3 is 15 residues long. CDR3 loop: CASSLLAGGIIEQFF. The DNA of the CDR3 is TGTGCCAGCAGTTTACTAGCGGGAGGGATAATTGAGCAGTTCTTC.

This clone was picked up a small number of times. J is TRBJ1-5 and V is TRBV10-3; no firm D call. Germline V gene lookup returns CDR1 ENHRY and CDR2 SYGVKD. V gave up 2 bases and J gave up 2 bases, with 7 bases separating them. There are 14 residues in the CDR3. This CDR3 reads CAISEGEGNQPQHF. The DNA for the CDR3 is TGTGCCATCAGTGAGGGTGAGGGCAATCAGCCCCAGCATTTT.

The V gene is TRBV5-1, the J gene TRBJ2-5; 9 bases line up with TRBD2. This CDR3 comprises 16 residues. Per the germline V gene, CDR1 is SGHRS and CDR2 is YFSETQ. V was clipped by 0 bases and J by 7 bases; unmatched bases: 10. The CDR3 nucleotides read TGCGCCAGCAGCTTGGATCCAGCGGGAGGAGCGGGGACCCAGTACTTC. Encoded protein: CASSLDPAGGAGTQYF.

The chain is built from TRBV2 and TRBJ2-2; TRBD1 agrees at 10 bases. Germline values: CDR1 SNHLY, CDR2 FYNNEI. J was trimmed by 6 bases and V by 4 bases; bases with no gene match: 5. This CDR3 is 15 amino acids long. This CDR3 reads CASSASTGGSGELFF. DNA for the CDR3: TGTGCCAGCAGTGCTTCGACAGGGGGCTCCGGGGAGCTGTTTTTT.

The chain is built from TRBV7-9 and TRBJ2-3, with TRBD2 as a possible D gene (5 bases). The CDR3 extends over 14 amino acids. Trimming stripped 3 bases from V and 1 base from J, with 8 bases between. Germline V gene sequence: CDR1 SEHNR, CDR2 FQNEAQ (reference sequence). The CDR3 sequence: CASSFSEGTDTQYF. Here the CDR3 DNA reads TGTGCCAGCAGCTTTTCGGAGGGCACAGATACGCAGTATTTT.

The chain carries TRBV14 and TRBJ2-7, with a possible D match to TRBD2 (6 bases). Trimming took 1 base from V and 13 from J, leaving 17 bases between them. This CDR3 has 13 amino acids. Germline V gene sequence: CDR1 SGHDN, CDR2 FVKESK. CDR3 bases: TGTGCCAGCAGCCAAGGGATGGGACTTCCATTCTACTTC. Its translation: CASSQGMGLPFYF.

The V call is TRBV4-2, the J call TRBJ2-2; D is unresolved. Germline V lookup: CDR1 LGHNA, CDR2 YNFKEQ. The CDR3 covers 16 residues. V was trimmed by 1 base and J by 4 bases, leaving 13 bases between them. In DNA, the CDR3 is TGTGCCAGCAGCCAAGTTGAGGCTACCCTCACCGGGGAGCTGTTTTTT. It translates to CASSQVEATLTGELFF.

The V call is TRBV5-1, the J call TRBJ2-3, with 11 bases fitting TRBD2. J lost 2 bases, V lost 4 bases, and 12 bases had no gene match. This CDR3 region has 18 residues. Germline V gives CDR1 SGHRS, CDR2 YFSETQ. The CDR3 reads CASSNGLAGTLFTDTQYF. Here the CDR3 DNA reads TGCGCCAGCAGCAACGGACTAGCGGGCACACTCTTCACAGATACGCAGTATTTT.

This sequence joins TRBV11-2 and TRBJ1-1; 7 bases are a match to TRBD1. Per germline, CDR1 SGHAT and CDR2 FQNNGV. The CDR3 has 14 amino acids. V was clipped by 2 bases and J by 4 bases; unmatched bases: 4. CDR3 amino acids: CASSLPPGGTEAFF. As DNA, the CDR3 is TGTGCCAGCAGCTTACCCCCAGGGGGCACTGAAGCTTTCTTT.

The chain recombines TRBV5-6 with TRBJ1-2; D is unclear. V lost 7 bases to trimming and J lost 0 bases, with 7 bases between them. There are 12 residues in the CDR3. CDR1 SGHDT and CDR2 YYEEEE come from the germline V gene. CDR3 sequence (DNA): TGTGCCAGCGGCGAGGCTAACTATGGCTACACCTTC. Amino acids: CASGEANYGYTF.

V usage is TRBV19 and J usage is TRBJ2-1; TRBD2 matches at 8 bases. Germline CDR1 and CDR2: LNHDA and SQIVND (reference sequence). With V trimmed by 3 bases and J by 4 bases, 11 bases remained unmatched. The CDR3 extends over 17 amino acids. The CDR3 protein is CASSIPSSGPSYNEQFF. The CDR3 coding sequence is TGTGCCAGTAGTATCCCCTCTAGCGGGCCCTCTTACAATGAGCAGTTCTTC.

The chain combines TRBV28 with TRBJ2-1, with D unclear. The CDR3 is 13 amino acids. With 2 bases removed from V and 7 bases from J, the gap between germline ends came to 9 bases. Germline V gene data show CDR1 as MDHEN and CDR2 as SYDVKM. The chain's CDR3 is CASSLEARNEQFF. The CDR3 DNA reads TGTGCCAGCAGTTTAGAGGCCAGAAATGAGCAGTTCTTC.

The V call is TRBV5-1, the J call TRBJ2-3, with 9 nucleotides matching TRBD2. The CDR3 runs 14 residues. J lost 6 bases, V lost 4 bases, and 6 bases had no gene match. CDR1 and CDR2 (germline): SGHRS, YFSETQ. The CDR3 DNA reads as TGCGCCAGCAGCACCGAGCGGGAGGAGGATACGCAGTATTTT. Its protein product is CASSTEREEDTQYF.

V usage is TRBV12-1 and J usage is TRBJ2-7; TRBD2, the D gene given by the table, was not confirmed from the DNA. TRBV12-1 is a pseudogene locus. This CDR3 spans 15 amino acids. The CDR3 sequence is CASSTPGSGSYEQYF. The CDR3 region has the DNA TGTGCCAGCAGCACCCCCGGTAGCGGCTCCTACGAGCAGTACTTC.

The CDR3: CASSYETGAFQETQYF. The CDR3 DNA is TGTGCCAGCAGTTACGAAACAGGGGCCTTCCAAGAGACCCAGTACTTC. V usage is TRBV6-5 and J usage is TRBJ2-5; 7 nucleotides align to TRBD1. V was clipped by 2 bases and J by 1 base; unmatched bases: 7. Germline V gives CDR1 MNHEY, CDR2 SVGAGI. This CDR3 is 16 amino acids long.

This sequence joins TRBV11-1 and TRBJ2-1; TRBD2 matches at 8 bases. V was clipped by 0 bases and J by 4 bases; unmatched bases: 14. The germline gives CDR1 SGHAT, CDR2 FQDESV (reference sequence). The CDR3 is 19 amino acids. This chain's CDR3 is CASSLASGGWAGGYNEQFF. The CDR3 region has the DNA TGTGCCAGCAGCTTAGCAAGCGGGGGTTGGGCGGGAGGATACAATGAGCAGTTCTTC. Filled out from reference TRBV11-1 and TRBJ2-1, the complete variable domain reads EAEVAQSPRYKITEKSQAVAFWCDPISGHATLYWYRQILGQGPELLVQFQDESVVDDSQLPKDRFSAERLKGVDSTLKIQPAELGDSAMYLCASSLASGGWAGGYNEQFFGPGTRLTVL.

The chain employs TRBV5-1 and TRBJ2-2, with TRBD2 matching 8 bases. Trimming cost V 4 bases and J 4 bases; bases outside gene matches: 15. Germline V gene sequence: CDR1 SGHRS, CDR2 YFSETQ. There are 18 residues in the CDR3. The DNA of the CDR3 is TGCGCCAGCAGCCGTGGAGACATTAGCGGGGCCTCCACCGGGGAGCTGTTTTTT. This sequence encodes CASSRGDISGASTGELFF.

The chain recombines TRBV19 with TRBJ2-1; 8 bases agree with TRBD1. Trimming cost V 7 bases and J 6 bases; bases outside gene matches: 11. From germline, CDR1 is LNHDA and CDR2 SQIVND (reference sequence). CDR3 length equals 15 residues. The CDR3 nucleotides read TGTGCCAGTAACGACAGGGGCCTACTGATCAATGAGCAGTTCTTC. This gives the protein CASNDRGLLINEQFF.

The chain joins TRBV7-3 to TRBJ2-7, with 10 positions matching TRBD1. Looked up from germline, CDR1 is SGHTA and CDR2 is FQGTGA. This CDR3 has 14 amino acids. The J segment lost 5 bases and the V segment lost 5 bases, leaving 6 bases of the junction unmatched. DNA of the CDR3: TGTGCCAGCAGCCCTGGACAGGGGGTCAACGAGCAGTACTTC. This encodes CASSPGQGVNEQYF.

The chain employs TRBV9 and TRBJ2-3; 11 positions match TRBD2. The CDR3 covers 14 residues. Germline V CDR1 and CDR2: SGDLS, YYNGEE. J lost 6 bases, V lost 5 bases, and 5 bases had no gene match. CDR3 sequence reads: CASSLTSGKDTQYF. The CDR3 region has the DNA TGTGCCAGCAGTCTGACTAGCGGGAAGGATACGCAGTATTTT.

This sequence joins TRBV7-2 and TRBJ2-7; 11 bases map to TRBD1. Germline lookup yields CDR1 SGHTA and CDR2 FQGNSA. CDR3 size: 15 residues. V lost 5 bases, J lost 0 bases, and 3 bases stayed unmatched. CDR3 coding DNA: TGTGCCAGCAGCCTAGGGACAGGGGGCTCCTACGAGCAGTACTTC. It translates to CASSLGTGGSYEQYF.

The CDR3 DNA sequence: TGCAGCGTTTACTCAGGGGACAATGAGCAGTTCTTC. Translation gives CSVYSGDNEQFF. V usage is TRBV29-1 and J usage is TRBJ2-1, with D tentatively TRBD1 (6 bases). This CDR3 is 12 amino acids long. CDR1 SQVTM and CDR2 ANQGSEA come from the germline V gene. Trimming shortened V by 5 bases and J by 5 bases, and 10 bases separated the two germline ends.

A single count supports this clone. The J gene is TRBJ2-5, the V gene TRBV27; the D is unclear. With 6 bases removed from V and 0 bases from J, the gap between germline ends came to 23 bases. This CDR3 is 18 amino acids long. Germline CDR1 is MNHEY and CDR2 is SMNVEV (reference sequence). The CDR3 here is CASSRWAVSTSYQETQYF. The CDR3 bases are TGTGCCAGCAGCCGGTGGGCAGTTTCGACCTCATACCAAGAGACCCAGTACTTC.

This clone has only a few counts. The chain carries TRBV7-8 and TRBJ1-1; D is uncertain. The V gene's germline CDR1 is SGHVS and CDR2 FQNEAQ. The ends were cut back, 6 bases at V and 5 bases at J, with 13 bases in the middle. This CDR3 has 13 amino acids. CDR3 sequence (DNA): TGTGCCAGCAGGCCCAGCGGGGAGACTGAAGCTTTCTTT. This translates into CASRPSGETEAFF.

The rearrangement links TRBV29-1 to TRBJ2-3; a possible D gene is TRBD2 (6 bases). The V end was cut by 6 bases, the J end by 2 bases, with 18 bases between. This CDR3 contains 15 residues. CDR1 and CDR2 from the germline V gene are SQVTM and ANQGSEA. This CDR3 reads CSVTRDSRITDTQYF. Here the CDR3 DNA reads TGCAGCGTGACCCGGGACTCGAGGATCACAGATACGCAGTATTTT.

The rearrangement uses TRBV4-1 and TRBJ2-2, with 13 nucleotides matching TRBD2. J was trimmed by 6 bases and V by 6 bases; bases with no gene match: 10. Germline lookup yields CDR1 MGHRA and CDR2 YSYEKL. CDR3 size: 17 residues. The CDR3 DNA follows: TGCGCCAGCAGGACCGGGACTAGCGGGACGGAGGCCGGGGAGCTGTTTTTT. Encoded protein: CASRTGTSGTEAGELFF.

The chain joins TRBV6-1 to TRBJ2-1; 15 bases are a match to TRBD2. CDR3 length: 14 amino acids. The germline gives CDR1 MNHNS, CDR2 SASEGT. V gave up 8 bases and J gave up 9 bases; unmatched junction bases: 5. The CDR3 coding sequence is TGTGCCAGCCGACAGGGACTAGCGGGAGGTGAGCAGTTCTTC. Amino acids: CASRQGLAGGEQFF.

V is TRBV9 and J is TRBJ1-4; D is unclear. V was clipped by 0 bases and J by 4 bases, with 7 bases between them. Germline CDR1 reads SGDLS; CDR2 reads YYNGEE. The CDR3 is made up of 14 amino acids. This CDR3 reads CASSVGQINEKLFF. The DNA for the CDR3 is TGTGCCAGCAGCGTAGGGCAGATTAATGAAAAACTGTTTTTT. Supplemented by reference TRBV9 and TRBJ1-4, the full variable domain reads DSGVTQTPKHLITATGQRVTLRCSPRSGDLSVYWYQQSLDQGLQFLIQYYNGEERAKGNILERFSAQQFPDLHSELNLSSLELGDSALYFCASSVGQINEKLFFGSGTQLSVL.

The rearrangement uses TRBV18 and TRBJ2-5, with D perhaps matching TRBD2 (7 bases). In germline, CDR1 is KGHSH, CDR2 LQKENI. This CDR3 contains 14 residues. V lost 1 base and J 7 bases, leaving 13 bases between the germline ends. The CDR3 nucleotides read TGTGCCAGCTCACCACAGGGGGGGCCAGGGACCCAGTACTTC. This gives the protein CASSPQGGPGTQYF.